Presented here are 2 T cell receptor beta chains from one specimen sequenced in a study of blood T cell repertoires in COVID-19. Libraries were prepared by immunoSEQ multiplex PCR; TCRdb keeps only in-frame clonotypes and omits some of them. The sample has around 310,000 clones; 89% are singletons. The sample taken for sequencing was PBMCs or T cells enriched from blood (not recorded which). The receptor source for this set is a woman in her 30s who had recovered from COVID-19.

In its sample, this clone was seen once. The chain is built from TRBV18 and TRBJ2-2, with TRBD1 matching over 8 bases. Germline V gene lookup returns CDR1 KGHSH and CDR2 LQKENI. The CDR3 totals 16 residues. The trim removed 5 bases at V and 0 bases at J, leaving 5 bases unmatched. Here the CDR3 reads CASSSTQGANTGELFF. The CDR3 coding sequence is TGTGCCAGCTCATCGACACAGGGGGCGAACACCGGGGAGCTGTTTTTT.

The chain carries TRBV6-5 and TRBJ1-3, with D maybe TRBD1 (6 bases). Trimming took 0 bases from V and 1 from J, leaving 7 bases between them. The CDR3 has 15 residues. Germline V lookup: CDR1 MNHEY, CDR2 SVGAGI. The CDR3 here is CASSYSGASGNTIYF. As DNA, the CDR3 is TGTGCCAGCAGTTACTCGGGGGCATCTGGAAACACCATATATTTT.